These T cell receptor beta chains were read from a single sample in a study of shared clonotypes between healthy human individuals. The assay was immunoSEQ multiplex PCR, and TCRdb's table has in-frame clones only and misses some. The profile shows around 750,000 clones, around 74% of them singletons. The sequenced sample was memory CD4+ T cells sorted from blood. These TCRs come from a woman under 40 in good health. Both conserved end residues are part of each CDR3. Fields, in order: J gene, V gene, clone size, D gene, CDR3 protein, CDR3 DNA. A D gene is named only where the DNA matches it firmly. Not all rows give a size; the values are once, few, many and, for expanded clones, a class.

TRBJ1-1 | TRBV27 | - | - | CASSLSPKPNTEAFF | TGTGCCAGCAGTTTATCCCCCAAGCCGAACACTGAAGCTTTCTTT
TRBJ2-3 | TRBV6-6 | - | - | CASSYGVVGADTQYF | TGTGCCAGCAGTTACGGGGTTGTCGGGGCAGATACGCAGTATTTT
TRBJ2-1 | TRBV5-1 | - | - | CASSSGNSYNEQFF | TGCGCCAGCAGCTCAGGGAACTCCTACAATGAGCAGTTCTTC
TRBJ2-4 | TRBV30 | - | - | CAWSVDYKNIQYF | TGTGCCTGGAGTGTTGACTACAAAAACATTCAGTACTTC
TRBJ2-7 | TRBV27 | - | TRBD2 | CASGGRGSGRASEQYF | TGTGCCAGCGGTGGCCGGGGTAGCGGGAGGGCCTCCGAGCAGTACTTC
TRBJ2-7 | TRBV19 | - | - | CASRKTESWYEQYF | TGTGCCAGTAGGAAAACTGAATCCTGGTACGAGCAGTACTTC
TRBJ1-3 | TRBV11-2 | - | - | CASSLSLGSGNTIYF | TGTGCCAGCAGCTTATCCCTAGGCTCTGGAAACACCATATATTTT
TRBJ2-7 | TRBV19 | - | - | CASSTSRLGNYEQYF | TGTGCCAGTAGTACCTCGAGACTAGGGAACTACGAGCAGTACTTC
TRBJ2-5 | TRBV7-9 | - | - | CASSTRRSRIQETQYF | TGTGCCAGCAGCACCCGACGATCTAGGATCCAAGAGACCCAGTACTTC
TRBJ2-1 | TRBV7-3 | - | TRBD2 | CASSPLAGGLNEQFF | TGTGCCAGCAGCCCGCTAGCGGGAGGCCTCAATGAGCAGTTCTTC
TRBJ2-2 | TRBV27 | many | - | CASRAGAITGELFF | TGTGCCAGCAGGGCCGGGGCCATCACCGGGGAGCTGTTTTTT
TRBJ2-7 | TRBV5-5 | - | TRBD2 | CASSSKAGSNNEQYF | TGTGCCAGCAGCTCGAAAGCGGGAAGCAACAACGAGCAGTACTTC
TRBJ2-7 | TRBV6-1 | few | - | CASYTTYEQYF | TGTGCCAGCTATACCACCTACGAGCAGTACTTC
TRBJ2-7 | TRBV5-1 | - | TRBD1 | CASSPGPHDRVGSGEQYF | TGCGCCAGCAGCCCCGGCCCCCATGACAGGGTAGGATCCGGAGAGCAGTACTTC
TRBJ2-5 | TRBV27 | - | TRBD2 | CASSLAGGRRETQYF | TGTGCCAGCAGTTTAGCGGGAGGCCGGCGGGAGACCCAGTACTTC
TRBJ2-7 | TRBV28 | once | - | CASSDRVGGSGEQYF | TGTGCCAGCAGTGACAGGGTAGGCGGGAGTGGCGAGCAGTACTTC
TRBJ2-3 | TRBV28 | - | TRBD2 | CASSLGASGRPDTQYF | TGTGCCAGCAGTTTAGGGGCTAGCGGGAGACCCGATACGCAGTATTTT
TRBJ2-3 | TRBV27 | - | - | CASSRITIYRTSTDTQYF | TGTGCCAGCAGTCGTATAACCATCTATCGAACTAGCACAGATACGCAGTATTTT
TRBJ2-7 | TRBV28 | - | - | CASRGGRVPHEQYF | TGTGCCAGCAGGGGCGGCCGCGTGCCACACGAGCAGTACTTC
TRBJ2-2 | TRBV7-9 | once | - | CASSNNRDTGELFF | TGTGCCAGCAGCAATAACAGGGACACCGGGGAGCTGTTTTTT
TRBJ1-5 | TRBV28 | - | - | CASRTYRDPAEPQHF | TGTGCCAGCAGGACGTACAGGGATCCCGCGGAGCCCCAGCATTTT
TRBJ2-7 | TRBV6-6 | - | TRBD2 | CAGAPSGMLHEQYF | TGTGCCGGGGCCCCCAGCGGGATGCTCCACGAGCAGTACTTC
TRBJ2-1 | TRBV5-1 | few | TRBD2 | CASSPGTSGLEQFF | TGCGCCAGCAGCCCGGGGACTAGCGGTCTCGAGCAGTTCTTC
TRBJ2-5 | TRBV5-1 | - | - | CASSLTMIQETQYF | TGCGCCAGCAGCTTAACGATGATACAAGAGACCCAGTACTTC
TRBJ2-7 | TRBV18 | - | - | CASSPGYEQYF | TGTGCCAGCTCACCAGGCTACGAGCAGTACTTC
TRBJ2-1 | TRBV27 | - | TRBD1 | CASSLFGDSRYNEQFF | TGTGCCAGCAGTTTATTTGGGGACAGTAGGTACAATGAGCAGTTCTTC
TRBJ2-7 | TRBV2 | - | TRBD1 | CASSSGQGGNEQYF | TGTGCCAGCAGTTCAGGACAGGGGGGCAACGAGCAGTACTTC
TRBJ2-2 | TRBV2 | - | - | CASSGSRTGELFF | TGTGCCAGCAGCGGGAGCAGGACCGGGGAGCTGTTTTTT
TRBJ1-4 | TRBV19 | few | TRBD1 | CASRKTGEDEKLFF | TGTGCCAGTAGAAAGACAGGGGAGGATGAAAAACTGTTTTTT
TRBJ2-7 | TRBV10-3 | - | TRBD2 | CAISAGLEYEQYF | TGTGCCATCAGTGCTGGACTAGAGTACGAGCAGTACTTC
TRBJ2-5 | TRBV28 | - | TRBD2 | CASSLIRAGGRWETQYF | TGTGCCAGCAGTCTAATAAGAGCGGGAGGGAGGTGGGAGACCCAGTACTTC
TRBJ1-2 | TRBV29-1 | - | TRBD1 | CSVGQGHGYTF | TGCAGCGTGGGACAGGGGCACGGCTACACCTTC
TRBJ1-1 | TRBV6-4 | - | - | CAPAGKMNTEAFF | TGTGCCCCGGCGGGGAAGATGAACACTGAAGCTTTCTTT
TRBJ2-2 | TRBV4-2 | few | TRBD2 | CASSQDLGGRGTGELFF | TGTGCCAGCAGCCAAGATCTTGGCGGGAGGGGAACCGGGGAGCTGTTTTTT
TRBJ2-5 | TRBV5-1 | - | TRBD1 | CASSSLGTGRLETQYF | TGCGCCAGCAGCAGTCTAGGGACAGGAAGGTTGGAGACCCAGTACTTC
TRBJ1-5 | TRBV28 | - | - | CASSPELYSNQPQHF | TGTGCCAGCAGCCCAGAGCTATATAGCAATCAGCCCCAGCATTTT
TRBJ1-1 | TRBV19 | - | - | CASSISRAKPLAEAFF | TGTGCCAGTAGTATCTCCCGGGCCAAACCCCTGGCAGAAGCTTTCTTT
TRBJ2-2 | TRBV19 | - | - | CASSQVGTVLTGELFF | TGTGCCAGTAGCCAGGTGGGAACAGTTCTGACCGGGGAGCTGTTTTTT
TRBJ1-3 | TRBV5-3 | - | TRBD1 | CARSKGQGVCGNTIYF | TGTGCCAGAAGCAAGGGACAGGGGGTTTGTGGAAACACCATATATTTT
TRBJ1-5 | TRBV6-1 | - | - | CASSELGGSFSNQPQHF | TGTGCCAGCAGTGAGTTGGGGGGTTCCTTTAGCAATCAGCCCCAGCATTTT
TRBJ1-4 | TRBV19 | - | - | CASSMRAVGEKLFF | TGTGCCAGTAGTATGCGGGCGGTTGGTGAAAAACTGTTTTTT
TRBJ1-2 | TRBV10-1 | - | - | CASSEFREGFSGYTF | TGCGCCAGCAGTGAGTTTAGGGAAGGGTTCTCTGGCTACACCTTC